Shown below are 16 T cell receptor beta chains from a single sample sequenced in a study of shared clonotypes between healthy human individuals. Generated by immunoSEQ multiplex PCR, the TCRdb table keeps only in-frame clones and is missing some. This table holds some 2,000,000 clones, roughly 94% found once. Sequencing used naive CD4+ T cells sorted from blood. Subset specified: CD45RA+ positively selected. These receptor sequences come from a young man in good health.

V and J are TRBV5-1 and TRBJ2-7, with 10 bases identical to TRBD1. This CDR3 has 14 amino acids. Germline lookup yields CDR1 SGHRS and CDR2 YFSETQ. The junction had 4 bases not matched to a gene; V was cut back by 4 bases and J by 3 bases. CDR3 DNA: TGCGCCAGCAGCAAGGACAGGGGGAACTACGAGCAGTACTTC. Its protein is CASSKDRGNYEQYF. Based on the CDR3 plus reference TRBV5-1 and TRBJ2-7, the full variable domain is KAGVTQTPRYLIKTRGQQVTLSCSPISGHRSVSWYQQTPGQGLQFLFEYFSETQRNKGNFPGRFSGRQFSNSRSEMNVSTLELGDSALYLCASSKDRGNYEQYFGPGTRLTVT.

Points on this clone: The sample carries other DNA sequences with the same CDR3. This chain joins TRBV5-1 and TRBJ1-5; 8 positions match TRBD1. V lost 4 bases to trimming and J lost 7 bases; unmatched junction nucleotides: 7. The CDR3 runs 14 residues. Germline CDR1 and CDR2: SGHRS and YFSETQ. The CDR3 region has the DNA TGCGCCAGCAGCCCCGACAGGGGTGGGCAGCCCCAGCATTTT. Its protein is CASSPDRGGQPQHF.

In this sample, this clone turned up once. The chain combines TRBV11-2 with TRBJ1-6; a weak D match, TRBD1 (5 bases). The V gene lost 5 bases and the J gene lost 5 bases, with 7 bases spanning the gap. Germline-derived CDR1 and CDR2 are SGHAT and FQNNGV. This CDR3 is 13 amino acids long. The chain's CDR3 is CASSPRDNSPLHF. The CDR3 DNA reads TGTGCCAGCAGCCCCAGGGATAATTCACCCCTCCACTTT.

This clone was observed once. J is TRBJ1-4 and V is TRBV30; D remains unclear. The ends were cut back, 4 bases at V and 4 bases at J, with 10 bases in the middle. The CDR3 extends over 13 amino acids. From germline, CDR1 is GTSNPN and CDR2 SVGIG (reference sequence). The CDR3: CAWTKNLNEKLFF. The CDR3, as DNA: TGTGCCTGGACCAAGAACCTTAATGAAAAACTGTTTTTT.

V is TRBV7-3 and J is TRBJ2-2, with a weak D call TRBD2 (5 bases). The CDR3 is made up of 13 amino acids. Germline loops: CDR1 SGHTA, CDR2 FQGTGA. The germline V and J ends were trimmed by 5 bases and 4 bases, with 8 bases remaining between them. Here the CDR3 DNA reads TGTGCCAGCAGCCCCCGGGGCACCGGGGAGCTGTTTTTT. Protein: CASSPRGTGELFF.

This clone was counted once. V gene TRBV5-4 combines with J gene TRBJ2-4; no firm D call. The germline V gene has CDR1 SGHNT and CDR2 YYREEE (reference sequence). CDR3 length equals 15 residues. Trimming stripped 4 bases from V and 5 bases from J, with 16 bases between. The CDR3 bases are TGTGCCAGCAGCCAAGCAGATAGAGGACAAAACATTCAGTACTTC. Translation gives CASSQADRGQNIQYF.

The chain couples TRBV7-9 to TRBJ2-5; 14 nucleotides align to TRBD2. V dropped 3 bases and J dropped 3; count of bases not matched to a gene: 9. CDR1 and CDR2 (germline): SEHNR, FQNEAQ (reference sequence). The CDR3 consists of 18 residues. The CDR3 region is CASSFHPLGLAGEETQYF. The DNA for the CDR3 is TGTGCCAGCAGCTTTCATCCACTGGGACTAGCGGGGGAAGAGACCCAGTACTTC.

Comment on this clone: The junction differs from germline at one of its ends, possibly a read error. Different DNA sequences within this sample yield the same CDR3. The chain recombines TRBV6-5 with TRBJ1-2, with 9 nucleotides matching TRBD1. CDR1 and CDR2 (germline): MNHEY, SVGAGI. The CDR3 is 13 amino acids. The DNA of the CDR3 is TGTGCCAGCAGTAGGACAGGGGACTACGGCTACACCTTC. Its protein is CASSRTGDYGYTF.

The V call is TRBV30, the J call TRBJ2-5; TRBD1 matches 7 bases. The germline V gene encodes CDR1 GTSNPN and CDR2 SVGIG (reference sequence). V dropped 2 bases and J dropped 2; count of bases not matched to a gene: 2. The CDR3 is 13 amino acids. The CDR3 region has the DNA TGTGCCTGGAGTAAGGGGGCACAAGAGACCCAGTACTTC. Translating gives CAWSKGAQETQYF. The whole variable domain, filled in from reference TRBV30 and TRBJ2-5, reads SQTIHQWPATLVQPVGSPLSLECTVEGTSNPNLYWYRQAAGRGLQLLFYSVGIGQISSEVPQNLSASRPQDRQFILSSKKLLLSDSGFYLCAWSKGAQETQYFGPGTRLLVL.

The J gene is TRBJ2-7, the V gene TRBV7-9, with D possibly being TRBD1 (6 bases). CDR1 and CDR2 (germline): SEHNR, FQNEAQ (reference sequence). With 1 base removed from V and 5 bases from J, the gap between germline ends came to 15 bases. This CDR3 is built from 15 residues. The CDR3 loop is CASSLVSVGANEQYF. DNA of the CDR3: TGTGCCAGCAGCTTAGTATCGGTGGGGGCGAACGAGCAGTACTTC. The full variable domain, completed using reference TRBV7-9 and TRBJ2-7, is DTGVSQNPRHKITKRGQNVTFRCDPISEHNRLYWYRQTLGQGPEFLTYFQNEAQLEKSRLLSDRFSAERPKGSFSTLEIQRTEQGDSAMYLCASSLVSVGANEQYFGPGTRLTVT.

In regard to this clone: This clone may be a read error of a much larger clone one base away. V is TRBV28 and J is TRBJ2-7; tentative D call: TRBD1 (5 bases). The length of the CDR3 is 15 residues. V lost 7 bases and J lost 5, with 21 bases in between. CDR1 is MDHEN and CDR2 is SYDVKM in the germline V gene. The CDR3: CASTSPAGKTHEQYF. CDR3 in DNA: TGTGCCAGCACCAGTCCCGCAGGGAAAACCCACGAGCAGTACTTC.

This clone was seen just once. The V call is TRBV7-3, the J call TRBJ2-1; D gene uncertain. This CDR3 has 15 amino acids. Germline V lookup: CDR1 SGHTA, CDR2 FQGTGA. Trimming cost V 4 bases and J 6 bases, with 16 bases left between them. In DNA form, the CDR3 reads TGTGCCAGCAGCTCCTCGTGGGTGGGGTCCAATGAGCAGTTCTTC. This translates into CASSSSWVGSNEQFF.

A remark on this clone: Other nucleotide sequences from this sample produce the same CDR3. The chain joins TRBV7-2 to TRBJ1-2; D is unresolved. The CDR3 consists of 14 residues. With 0 bases removed from V and 2 bases from J, the gap between germline ends came to 7 bases. Germline CDR1 is SGHTA and CDR2 is FQGNSA. The CDR3 spells CASSLASGNYGYTF. The CDR3 DNA sequence: TGTGCCAGCAGCTTAGCATCAGGAAACTATGGCTACACCTTC.

V usage is TRBV7-3 and J usage is TRBJ2-5, with a possible D match to TRBD2 (6 bases). This CDR3 comprises 15 residues. The V gene lost 1 base and the J gene lost 4 bases, with 13 bases spanning the gap. Germline assignment: CDR1 SGHTA and CDR2 FQGTGA. The CDR3 region is CASSLRAGFVETQYF. The CDR3 bases are TGTGCCAGCAGCTTAAGGGCGGGGTTCGTAGAGACCCAGTACTTC.

The chain joins TRBV4-1 to TRBJ2-1, with unresolved D. Trimming took off 0 bases at V and 7 bases at J, with 4 bases between the two ends. Germline V gene sequence: CDR1 MGHRA, CDR2 YSYEKL. The CDR3 consists of 12 residues. CDR3 coding DNA: TGCGCCAGCAGCCAAGATTGGAATGAGCAGTTCTTC. Amino acids: CASSQDWNEQFF.

The chain recombines TRBV6-5 with TRBJ2-7; 13 bases align to TRBD2. Germline trimming cut 4 bases from V and 1 base from J; bases unmatched to any gene: 4. This CDR3 comprises 16 residues. Per germline, CDR1 MNHEY and CDR2 SVGAGI. The CDR3 DNA reads as TGTGCCAGCAGTTCCGGACTAGCGGGGGTGTCCTACGAGCAGTACTTC. Translation gives CASSSGLAGVSYEQYF.